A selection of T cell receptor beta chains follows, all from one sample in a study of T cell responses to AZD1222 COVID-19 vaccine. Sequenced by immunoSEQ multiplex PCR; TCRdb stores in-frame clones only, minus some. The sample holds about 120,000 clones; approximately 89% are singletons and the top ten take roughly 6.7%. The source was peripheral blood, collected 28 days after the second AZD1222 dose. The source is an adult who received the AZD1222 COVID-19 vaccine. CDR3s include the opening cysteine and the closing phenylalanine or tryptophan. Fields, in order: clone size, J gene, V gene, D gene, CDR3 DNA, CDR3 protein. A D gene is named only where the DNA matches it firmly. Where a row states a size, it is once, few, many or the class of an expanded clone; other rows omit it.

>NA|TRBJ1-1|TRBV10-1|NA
TGCGCCAGCAGGATGAGCCTGAACACTGAAGCTTTCTTT
CASRMSLNTEAFF
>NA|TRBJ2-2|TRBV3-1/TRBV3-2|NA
TGTGCCAGCAGCCAGAGGTACGGCAGTTTCACCGGGGAGCTGTTTTTT
CASSQRYGSFTGELFF
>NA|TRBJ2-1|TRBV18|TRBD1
TGTGCCAGCTCACCACCGGGGAAGGGGGCCCTTTACAATGAGCAGTTCTTC
CASSPPGKGALYNEQFF
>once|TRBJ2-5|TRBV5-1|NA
TGCGCCAGCAGCTTCGGGGCAGGGGACTTCCAAGAGACCCAGTACTTC
CASSFGAGDFQETQYF
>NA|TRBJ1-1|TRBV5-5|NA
TGTGCCAGCAGCGACCTGGGGGGGTCGGCTTTCTTT
CASSDLGGSAFF
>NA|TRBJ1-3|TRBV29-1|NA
TGCAGCGTTTCCCCGACAGAAGGAAACACCATATATTTT
CSVSPTEGNTIYF
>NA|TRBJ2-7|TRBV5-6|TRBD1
TGTGCCAGCAGCTTAGGGGACAGGGGATCCTACGAGCAGTACTTC
CASSLGDRGSYEQYF
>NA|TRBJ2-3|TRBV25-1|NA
TGTGCCAGCAGTGAAGTTGGGACCCTGAAAACGCAGTATTTT
CASSEVGTLKTQYF
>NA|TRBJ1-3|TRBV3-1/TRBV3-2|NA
TGTGCCAGCAGCTCCACCTCCTCTGGAAACACCATATATTTT
CASSSTSSGNTIYF
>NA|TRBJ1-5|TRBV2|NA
TGTGCCAGTTCAAAACTCCCAGGGTCGAGTCAGCCCCAGCATTTT
CASSKLPGSSQPQHF
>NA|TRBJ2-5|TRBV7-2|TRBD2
TGTGCCAGCAGTTTCCGGGCGGCGGGGGAAGAGACCCAGTACTTC
CASSFRAAGEETQYF
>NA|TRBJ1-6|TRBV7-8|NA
TGTGCCAGCAGTTTCGGGAGGTTTGGGAAGTCACCCCTCCACTTT
CASSFGRFGKSPLHF
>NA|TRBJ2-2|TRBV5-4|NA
TGTGCCAGCAGCTTGCCAAGGGCAGGTGGGACCGGGGAGCTGTTTTTT
CASSLPRAGGTGELFF
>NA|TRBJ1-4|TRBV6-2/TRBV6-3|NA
TGTGCCAGCAGTGTCTGGGGGCGAGGTGAAAAACTGTTTTTT
CASSVWGRGEKLFF
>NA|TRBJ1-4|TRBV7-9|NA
TGTGCCAGCAGCGTTCAATCGGGGGGTGAAAAACTGTTTTTT
CASSVQSGGEKLFF
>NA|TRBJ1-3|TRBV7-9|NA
TGTGCCAGCAGCTCGGGGGCTTATGGAAACACCATATATTTT
CASSSGAYGNTIYF
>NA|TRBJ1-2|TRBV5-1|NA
TGCGCCAGCAGCTTGTCATTTGGGCTTGTGGATGGCTACACCTTC
CASSLSFGLVDGYTF
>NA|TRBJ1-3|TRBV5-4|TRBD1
TGTGCCAGCAGCTTGGACTCCGGGACAGGGGGAAACACCATATATTTT
CASSLDSGTGGNTIYF
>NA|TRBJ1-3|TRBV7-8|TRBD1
TGTGCCAGCAGCTTAGAACAGGGGCTCTTCTCTGGAAACACCATATATTTT
CASSLEQGLFSGNTIYF
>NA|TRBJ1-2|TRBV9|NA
TGTGCCAGCAGCACAAGACAGTATGGCTACACCTTC
CASSTRQYGYTF
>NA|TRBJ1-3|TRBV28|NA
TGTGCCAGCAGTTTATACGCCTCTGGAAACACCATATATTTT
CASSLYASGNTIYF
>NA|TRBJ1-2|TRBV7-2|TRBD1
TGTGCCAGCAGCCCATCACAGGGGGCCGGATCTGGCTACACCTTC
CASSPSQGAGSGYTF
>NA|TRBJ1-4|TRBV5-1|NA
TGCGCCAGCAGCTTGGCCCCGGGGACTAATGAAAAACTGTTTTTT
CASSLAPGTNEKLFF
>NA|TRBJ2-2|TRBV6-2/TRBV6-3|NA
TGTGCCAGCAGTTATGGGACGGCGAACACCGGGGAGCTGTTTTTT
CASSYGTANTGELFF
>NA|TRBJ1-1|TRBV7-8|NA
TGTGCCAGCAGCCCCCAACGACAGCTAAAGAACACTGAAGCTTTCTTT
CASSPQRQLKNTEAFF
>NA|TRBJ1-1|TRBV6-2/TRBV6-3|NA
TGTGCCAGCAGTTGGACACGAGCGAACACTGAAGCTTTCTTT
CASSWTRANTEAFF
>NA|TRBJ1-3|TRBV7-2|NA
TGTGCCAGCAGCTTAGCCTTGTACGACTCTGGAAACACCATATATTTT
CASSLALYDSGNTIYF
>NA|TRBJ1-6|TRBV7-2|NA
TGTGCCAGCAGCTTAACCGTCCCGGACTATAATTCACCCCTCCACTTT
CASSLTVPDYNSPLHF
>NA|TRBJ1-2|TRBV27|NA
TGTGCCAGCAGTGCGGTCTGGCCCTCCTATGGCTACACCTTC
CASSAVWPSYGYTF
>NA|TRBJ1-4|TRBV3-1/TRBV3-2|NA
TGTGCCAGCAGCCAATCCCCGGGGAGGCTGTTTTTT
CASSQSPGRLFF
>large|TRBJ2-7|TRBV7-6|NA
TGTGCCAGCAGCACAGGGCGTGAGCAGTACTTC
CASSTGREQYF
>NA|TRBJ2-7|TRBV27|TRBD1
TGTGCCAGCAGCAGGGGGTCCGAGCAGTACTTC
CASSRGSEQYF
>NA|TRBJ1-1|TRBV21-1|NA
TGTGCCAGCAGCAAACGTGGTGGGAAACTGGGGAACACTGAAGCTTTCTTT
CASSKRGGKLGNTEAFF
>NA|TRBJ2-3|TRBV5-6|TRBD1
TGTGCCAGCAGCATAGGGACAGCCCGCACAGATACGCAGTATTTT
CASSIGTARTDTQYF
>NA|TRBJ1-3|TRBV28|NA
TGTGCCAGCAGGGACGGGACTGCCGGTGGAAACACCATATATTTT
CASRDGTAGGNTIYF
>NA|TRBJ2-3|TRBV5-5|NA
TGTGCCAGCAGCTTGAATGCAGATACGCAGTATTTT
CASSLNADTQYF
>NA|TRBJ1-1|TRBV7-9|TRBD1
TGTGCCAGCAGCTTCACAGGGGGAGTAACTGAAGCTTTCTTT
CASSFTGGVTEAFF
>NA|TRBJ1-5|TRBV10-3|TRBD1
TGTGCCATCAGTGGGACAGGGAATCAGCCCCAGCATTTT
CAISGTGNQPQHF
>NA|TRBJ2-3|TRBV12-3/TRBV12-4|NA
TGTGCCAGCAGGATGGGGGGCACAGATACGCAGTATTTT
CASRMGGTDTQYF
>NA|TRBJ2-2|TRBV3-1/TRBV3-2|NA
TGTGCCAGCAGCCTATCACAGACCACCGGGGAGCTGTTTTTT
CASSLSQTTGELFF
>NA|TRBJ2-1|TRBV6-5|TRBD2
TGTGCCAGCAGTTACGCGGGGGGGCCTGTCAATGAGCAGCTCTTC
CASSYAGGPVNEQLF
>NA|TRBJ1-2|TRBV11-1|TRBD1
TGTGCCAGCAGCTTCGCAGGGACAGTAGATGGCTACACCTTC
CASSFAGTVDGYTF
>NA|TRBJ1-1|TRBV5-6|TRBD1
TGTGCCAGCAGCGGGGGACAGGGGATTAAAACTGAAGCTTTCTTT
CASSGGQGIKTEAFF
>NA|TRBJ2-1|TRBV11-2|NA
TGTGCCAGTCGTACAGGGTTTCCCTACAATGAGCAGTTCTTC
CASRTGFPYNEQFF
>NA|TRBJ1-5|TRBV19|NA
TGTGCCAGCGTCGACGGTTATAGCAATCAGCCCCAGCATTTT
CASVDGYSNQPQHF
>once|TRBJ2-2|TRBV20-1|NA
TGCAGTGCTAGTAAATCTCCCTCGAACACCGGGGAGCTGTTTTTT
CSASKSPSNTGELFF
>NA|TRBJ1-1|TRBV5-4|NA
TGTGCCAGCAGCCCGGGAGCAATGAACACTGAAGCTTTCTTT
CASSPGAMNTEAFF
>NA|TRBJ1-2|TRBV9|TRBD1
TGTGCCAGCAGCGTAGGAATTCCGGGACAGGGGGGCGGCTACACCTTC
CASSVGIPGQGGGYTF
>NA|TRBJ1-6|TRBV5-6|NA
TGTGCCAGCACAAGAAGGGAGAATTCACCCCTCCACTTT
CASTRRENSPLHF
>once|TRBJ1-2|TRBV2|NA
TGTGCCAGCAGTGGACAGGTCCATTCTAACTATGGCTACACCTTC
CASSGQVHSNYGYTF
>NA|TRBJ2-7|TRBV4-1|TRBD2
TGCGCCAGCAGCCGAGCGGGGGGGACAAGCTCCTACGAGCAGTACTTC
CASSRAGGTSSYEQYF
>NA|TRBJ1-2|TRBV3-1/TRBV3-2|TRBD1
TGTGCCAGCAGCCAGAGACAGGGGTCTAACTATGGCTACACCTTC
CASSQRQGSNYGYTF
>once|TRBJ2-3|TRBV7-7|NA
TGTGCTAGCAGCTTATCAGGAGATGGCACAGATACGCAGTATTTT
CASSLSGDGTDTQYF
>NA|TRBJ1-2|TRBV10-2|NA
TGCGCCAGCAGTGTGCCAAAAGATGGCTACACCTTC
CASSVPKDGYTF